One and the same sample provided the 14 T cell receptor beta chains below, sequenced in a study of CD8+ T cells in alopecia areata. After isolation, RNA underwent reverse transcription to generate cDNA as the sequencing template. The assay was immunoSEQ multiplex PCR, and TCRdb's table has in-frame clones only and misses some. The data show 130,000 to 150,000 clones, with approximately 49% seen just once and around 1% held by the top ten. The sample consisted of CD4+ T cells sorted from blood, taken at week 0. The receptors originated from a human donor with alopecia areata.

The chain employs TRBV30 and TRBJ2-1; a possible D gene is TRBD2 (6 bases). CDR1 GTSNPN and CDR2 SVGIG come from the germline V gene (reference sequence). The CDR3 consists of 15 residues. V lost 4 bases, J lost 2 bases, and 15 bases lay in between. Here the CDR3 reads CAWTGRGAPYNEQFF. For the CDR3, the DNA is TGTGCCTGGACGGGGCGGGGCGCCCCCTACAATGAGCAGTTCTTC.

The chain carries TRBV29-1 and TRBJ1-2; D perhaps matches TRBD1 (6 bases). Deletions cut 3 bases from V and 4 bases from J, with 15 bases between. This CDR3 contains 14 residues. Germline-derived CDR1 and CDR2 are SQVTM and ANQGSEA. The CDR3 sequence is CSVDRGGQGYGYTF. Here the CDR3 DNA reads TGCAGCGTTGATAGGGGGGGGCAGGGCTATGGCTACACCTTC.

The chain combines TRBV30 with TRBJ1-3, with D unresolved. The CDR3 length is 14 residues. Between the trimmed V and J ends, which lost 4 bases and 3 bases, there was a span of 13 bases. Germline V CDR1 and CDR2: GTSNPN, SVGIG (reference sequence). CDR3 region: CAWTTRGFGNTIYF. The CDR3 bases are TGTGCCTGGACCACGCGGGGTTTTGGAAACACCATATATTTT. The complete variable domain, with remaining parts taken from reference TRBV30 and TRBJ1-3, reads SQTIHQWPATLVQPVGSPLSLECTVEGTSNPNLYWYRQAAGRGLQLLFYSVGIGQISSEVPQNLSASRPQDRQFILSSKKLLLSDSGFYLCAWTTRGFGNTIYFGEGSWLTVV.

This clone occurred a few times. The rearrangement links TRBV18 to TRBJ2-1; D call uncertain. The V and J ends lost 4 bases and 7 bases respectively, with 11 bases between them. This CDR3 is 13 amino acids long. Germline lookup yields CDR1 KGHSH and CDR2 LQKENI. CDR3 in amino acids: CASSLALLNEQFF. The DNA for the CDR3 is TGTGCCAGCTCACTAGCCTTATTGAATGAGCAGTTCTTC.

This chain links TRBV2 with TRBJ2-3, with D perhaps matching TRBD1 (5 bases). This CDR3 is 13 amino acids long. Germline V gene data show CDR1 as SNHLY and CDR2 as FYNNEI. V lost 5 bases and J lost 2, with 8 bases in between. CDR3 amino acids: CASSTGNTDTQYF. CDR3 in DNA: TGTGCCAGCAGTACAGGCAACACAGATACGCAGTATTTT.

The chain uses TRBV7-8 and TRBJ1-5; no clear D. The CDR3 covers 14 residues. The V end lost 2 bases, the J end lost 5 bases, and 10 bases lay between the germline ends. CDR1 and CDR2 (germline): SGHVS, FQNEAQ. CDR3 coding DNA: TGTGCCAGCAGCTTAATACCCGCTTATCAGCCCCAGCATTTT. This codes for CASSLIPAYQPQHF.

This clone was seen more than once but under ten times. The chain is built from TRBV7-9 and TRBJ2-2; D not resolved. CDR1 and CDR2 (germline): SEHNR, FQNEAQ (reference sequence). The V end was cut by 3 bases, the J end by 8 bases, with 7 bases between. The CDR3 extends over 12 amino acids. The CDR3 region is CASSLNGGELFF. CDR3 DNA sequence: TGTGCCAGCAGCTTGAACGGGGGGGAGCTGTTTTTT.

The gene calls are TRBV30 and TRBJ2-1; tentative D call: TRBD2 (5 bases). Germline loops: CDR1 GTSNPN, CDR2 SVGIG (reference sequence). There are 15 residues in the CDR3. Trimming stripped 5 bases from V and 1 base from J, with 15 bases between. The CDR3 DNA is TGTGCCTGGGGTACCGGGATCAGGTCCTACAATGAGCAGTTCTTC. Amino acid sequence: CAWGTGIRSYNEQFF.

Many counts were recorded for this clone. This rearrangement joins TRBV11-2 to TRBJ2-1; possibly TRBD2 for D (6 bases). Deletions cut 8 bases from V and 4 bases from J, with 15 bases between. Germline loops: CDR1 SGHAT, CDR2 FQNNGV. The CDR3 loop spans 14 amino acids. The CDR3 DNA sequence: TGTGCCAGCTCGGGGGTCCTTAGGTACAATGAGCAGTTCTTC. It is translated as CASSGVLRYNEQFF. The entire variable domain, with the rest obtained from reference TRBV11-2 and TRBJ2-1, is as follows: EAGVAQSPRYKIIEKRQSVAFWCNPISGHATLYWYQQILGQGPKLLIQFQNNGVVDDSQLPKDRFSAERLKGVDSTLKIQPAKLEDSAVYLCASSGVLRYNEQFFGPGTRLTVL.

This clone was counted a few times. This rearrangement joins TRBV2 to TRBJ2-4; 10 bases agree with TRBD1. After removal of 1 base from V and 7 bases from J, the junction contained 4 bases not matched to a gene. CDR1 SNHLY and CDR2 FYNNEI come from the germline V gene. CDR3 length: 15 amino acids. This CDR3 is CASSEGQGARNIQYF. CDR3 DNA: TGTGCCAGCAGTGAAGGACAGGGGGCCAGGAACATTCAGTACTTC.

This clone appeared a few times. The chain uses TRBV6-6 and TRBJ2-3; 7 nucleotides line up with TRBD2. Per the germline V gene, CDR1 is MNHNY and CDR2 is SVGAGI (reference sequence). The CDR3 extends over 14 amino acids. J was trimmed by 5 bases and V by 6 bases; bases with no gene match: 8. The CDR3 nucleotides are TGTGCCAGCAGCTCCCGGGGGGTGGGAGATACGCAGTATTTT. Encoded protein: CASSSRGVGDTQYF.

The rearrangement uses TRBV27 and TRBJ2-1; D not certain. The CDR3 runs 14 residues. Germline-derived CDR1 and CDR2 are MNHEY and SMNVEV (reference sequence). Trimming took off 2 bases at V and 5 bases at J, with 10 bases between the two ends. Written as DNA, the CDR3 is TGTGCCAGCAGTTTACAGCGTAGGAACAATGAGCAGTTCTTC. This codes for CASSLQRRNNEQFF.

The rearrangement joins TRBV18 to TRBJ2-5, with a tentative D call TRBD2 (5 bases). Trimming stripped 0 bases from V and 4 bases from J, with 18 bases between. The germline CDR1 and CDR2 sequences are KGHSH and LQKENI. There are 17 residues in the CDR3. CDR3 region: CASSPPETGSRGETQYF. The CDR3 region has the DNA TGTGCCAGCTCACCACCCGAAACTGGGAGTCGTGGAGAGACCCAGTACTTC.

V is TRBV7-2 and J is TRBJ2-1; 9 nucleotides align to TRBD2. This CDR3 is 16 amino acids long. Trimming took 5 bases from V and 9 from J; bases not matched to a gene: 14. CDR1 is SGHTA, CDR2 FQGNSA, per germline. CDR3 region: CASSLPFSGRSSEQFF. Written as DNA, the CDR3 is TGTGCCAGCAGCCTACCCTTTAGCGGGAGAAGTAGTGAGCAGTTCTTC.